This is a list of T cell receptor beta chains from one sample in a study of radiotherapy plus CTLA-4 blockade in lung cancer. Profiling relied on immunoSEQ multiplex PCR, and the TCRdb table lists in-frame clones only, not all of them. The sample records about 25,000 clones, 73% being singletons. This specimen was peripheral blood, taken from a patient treated with radiotherapy plus ipilimumab. The receptor source for this set is a human donor with non-small cell lung cancer who had stable disease on radiotherapy plus ipilimumab. Both conserved end residues are part of each CDR3. A D gene is named only where the DNA matches it firmly. Clone size is not always given. Where it is, it says once, few, many or a class for expanded clones.

cdr3_aa cdr3_nt clone_size v_call d_call j_call
CASRPLTGKNTEAFF TGTGCCAGCAGACCCCTAACAGGCAAGAACACTGAAGCTTTCTTT few TRBV25-1 NA TRBJ1-1
CASSEDSNTEAFF TGTGCCAGCAGCGAGGACAGCAACACTGAAGCTTTCTTT medium-sized TRBV7-8 NA TRBJ1-1
CASSPLGAETQYF TGTGCCAGCAGCCCCTTGGGGGCAGAGACCCAGTACTTC NA TRBV14 NA TRBJ2-5
CASSSGTESSGANVLTF TGCGCCAGCAGCTCCGGGACAGAATCATCTGGGGCCAACGTCCTGACTTTC NA TRBV10-1 TRBD1 TRBJ2-6
CASSEAGKRGGELFF TGTGCCAGCAGCGAAGCAGGGAAGCGCGGCGGGGAGCTGTTTTTT NA TRBV7-3 NA TRBJ2-2
CASSTWTGGARTEAFF TGTGCCAGCAGCACCTGGACAGGGGGCGCGAGAACTGAAGCTTTCTTT NA TRBV7-2 TRBD1 TRBJ1-1
CASSYPPSLADTQYF TGTGCCAGCAGCTACCCCCCGTCACTAGCTGACACCCAGTACTTC NA TRBV7-8 NA TRBJ2-5
CASSPQWSQETQYF TGTGCCAGCTCACCACAGTGGAGCCAAGAGACCCAGTACTTC NA TRBV18 NA TRBJ2-5
CASTVSRVFLNEQFF TGTGCCAGCACCGTCTCGCGGGTTTTCTTGAATGAGCAGTTCTTC once TRBV11-1 NA TRBJ2-1
CASSATAGGYSGANVLTF TGTGCCAGCAGCGCCACCGCTGGCGGGTACTCTGGGGCCAACGTCCTGACTTTC NA TRBV9 NA TRBJ2-6
CASSPQETQYF TGTGCCAGCTCACCCCAAGAGACCCAGTACTTC NA TRBV18 NA TRBJ2-5
CASSLRGQGYNQPQHF TGTGCCAGCAGCTTAAGGGGACAGGGCTACAATCAGCCCCAGCATTTT NA TRBV11-2 TRBD1 TRBJ1-5
CASSPSAGIYGYTF TGTGCCAGTAGTCCTTCGGCCGGAATCTATGGCTACACCTTC NA TRBV19 NA TRBJ1-2
CASSREVSKNIQYF TGCGCCAGCAGCCGAGAAGTTTCCAAAAACATTCAGTACTTC NA TRBV4-1 NA TRBJ2-4
CASSLVLRTGPHYGYTF TGTGCCAGCAGCTTGGTATTACGTACAGGGCCACATTATGGCTACACCTTC NA TRBV5-6 NA TRBJ1-2
CASSSGTSLNEQFF TGCGCCAGCAGCTCGGGGACTAGCTTGAATGAGCAGTTCTTC NA TRBV5-1 TRBD2 TRBJ2-1
CASGREQLSSYEQYF TGTGCCAGCGGTCGGGAGCAACTTTCTAGCTACGAGCAGTACTTC NA TRBV6-5 NA TRBJ2-7
CASSYSSRGSEQYF TGTGCCAGCAGTTACTCGTCTCGAGGGAGCGAGCAGTACTTC NA TRBV6-5 NA TRBJ2-7
CASSFGASGTTDTQYF TGTGCCAGCAGCTTTGGGGCTAGCGGAACCACAGATACGCAGTATTTT NA TRBV7-9 TRBD2 TRBJ2-3
CASRTSGIYEQYF TGTGCCAGCAGGACTAGCGGGATCTACGAGCAGTACTTC NA TRBV28 TRBD2 TRBJ2-7
CASSNGPYEQYF TGTGCCAGCAGTAACGGCCCCTACGAGCAGTACTTC NA TRBV27 NA TRBJ2-7
CASSPPDSAYEQYF TGTGCCAGCAGTCCCCCGGACTCCGCCTACGAGCAGTACTTC NA TRBV28 NA TRBJ2-7
CASSFQETQYF TGCGCCAGCAGCTTCCAAGAGACCCAGTACTTC NA TRBV5-1 NA TRBJ2-5
CASSVGGRGYTF TGTGCCAGCAGCGTAGGGGGCAGGGGCTACACCTTC NA TRBV9 NA TRBJ1-2
CSVGTGGGSNTEAFF TGCAGCGTGGGTACAGGGGGCGGATCGAACACTGAAGCTTTCTTT NA TRBV29-1 TRBD1 TRBJ1-1
CASSLRDRLLFF TGTGCCAGCAGCTTGAGGGACAGGTTGCTGTTTTTT NA TRBV5-6 TRBD1 TRBJ1-4
CATSRKTDTQYF TGTGCCACCAGCAGAAAAACAGATACGCAGTATTTT NA TRBV15 NA TRBJ2-3
CASRGTSGRAGEQYF TGTGCCAGCAGGGGGACTAGCGGGAGGGCCGGGGAGCAGTACTTC NA TRBV2 TRBD2 TRBJ2-7
CASSKGQGALDTQYF TGTGCCAGCAGCAAGGGACAGGGGGCTTTAGATACGCAGTATTTT NA TRBV9 TRBD1 TRBJ2-3
CASSFRGRDYGYTF TGTGCCAGCAGCTTCAGGGGTCGGGACTATGGCTACACCTTC NA TRBV7-8 NA TRBJ1-2
CASSPLAGEADTQYF TGCGCCAGCAGCCCCCTAGCGGGAGAGGCAGATACGCAGTATTTT once TRBV4-1 TRBD2 TRBJ2-3
CASSYSTNQPQHF TGTGCCAGCAGTTACTCCACTAATCAGCCCCAGCATTTT NA TRBV6-6 NA TRBJ1-5
CASSARLAGALNEQFF TGTGCCAGCAGTGCTCGTCTAGCGGGGGCACTCAATGAGCAGTTCTTC once TRBV2 TRBD2 TRBJ2-1
CATSRGRGSEYTGELFF TGTGCCACCAGCAGGGGGAGGGGTAGCGAATACACCGGGGAGCTGTTTTTT NA TRBV15 TRBD2 TRBJ2-2
CASSQVRLDGAREQYF TGTGCCAGCAGCCAAGTTCGACTAGATGGAGCGCGGGAGCAGTACTTC few TRBV4-2 NA TRBJ2-7
CASSLSQGGYEQYF TGTGCCAGCAGTTTGAGCCAGGGGGGGTACGAGCAGTACTTC NA TRBV28 NA TRBJ2-7
CSVVSAPKETQYF TGCAGCGTTGTATCAGCGCCAAAAGAGACCCAGTACTTC NA TRBV29-1 NA TRBJ2-5
CSVNRGVTEAFF TGCAGCGTCAACAGGGGTGTGACTGAAGCTTTCTTT NA TRBV29-1 TRBD1 TRBJ1-1
CASSLSGTTNEQFF TGCGCCAGCAGCCTATCCGGGACTACCAATGAGCAGTTCTTC NA TRBV5-1 TRBD2 TRBJ2-1
CASSQDRGRGTDTQYF TGCGCCAGCAGCCAGGACAGGGGGCGAGGCACAGATACGCAGTATTTT NA TRBV5-1 TRBD1 TRBJ2-3
CASSLGTSGLYEQFF TGTGCCAGCAGCCTCGGGACTAGCGGGTTATATGAGCAGTTCTTC NA TRBV11-3 TRBD2 TRBJ2-1
CASSIPAGGIEQYF TGTGCCAGCAGCATTCCGGCAGGGGGAATCGAGCAGTACTTC NA TRBV28 TRBD1 TRBJ2-7
CASTVHSYTF TGTGCCTCGACAGTGCATAGCTACACCTTC few TRBV10-3 NA TRBJ1-2
CASSQARAQETQYF TGTGCCAGCAGCCAAGCGAGGGCCCAAGAGACCCAGTACTTC NA TRBV14 NA TRBJ2-5
CASSSLPLAVRYTF TGTGCCAGCAGCTCCTTACCCCTAGCGGTGAGGTACACCTTC NA TRBV5-6 NA TRBJ1-2
CASSSPGETQYF TGTGCCAGCAGTTCCCCTGGAGAGACCCAGTACTTC NA TRBV27 NA TRBJ2-5
CASSLGGSQETQYF TGTGCCAGCAGCTTAGGAGGGAGCCAAGAGACCCAGTACTTC NA TRBV11-3 NA TRBJ2-5
CTNCRWGEQFF TGCACCAACTGCAGGTGGGGGGAGCAGTTCTTC NA TRBV29-1 NA TRBJ2-1
CASSPDRADTEAFF TGTGCCAGCAGCCCAGATAGGGCCGACACTGAAGCTTTCTTT NA TRBV6-6 NA TRBJ1-1
CASSLRQDLNEKLFF TGTGCCAGCAGCTTACGACAGGACCTTAATGAAAAACTGTTTTTT few TRBV7-6 NA TRBJ1-4
CASSLDGLMNTEAFF TGTGCCAGCAGCCTTGACGGCCTCATGAACACTGAAGCTTTCTTT NA TRBV5-5 NA TRBJ1-1
CASSEVGIYTF TGTGCCAGCAGTGAGGTTGGGATCTACACCTTC NA TRBV6-1 NA TRBJ1-2
CASSPERGRPYEQYF TGTGCCAGCAGCCCGGAGCGGGGACGTCCCTACGAGCAGTACTTC NA TRBV5-6 TRBD2 TRBJ2-7